This record covers a single T cell receptor (beta chain). Its antigen remains unidentified. The sample originates from a study of cytomegalovirus exposure and HLA in healthy donors. Study-wide points: Clonal expansion was found to be greater in HLA-associated TCR beta chains than in equally common others in a later analysis.

The PCR ran on 60 Vbeta and 13 Jbeta primers. Profiling relied on immunoSEQ multiplex PCR, and the TCRdb table lists in-frame clones only, not all of them. The data show 200,000 or so clones, about 75% seen once. Sequencing used PBMCs. The sequence derives from a man aged 18 to 29 in good health and CMV-seronegative.

The CDR3 is CASSRQGVSYEQYF. The CDR3 DNA sequence: TGTGCCAGCAGTAGACAGGGGGTTTCCTACGAGCAGTACTTC. This chain links TRBV6-5 with TRBJ2-7; 9 bases align to TRBD1. With V trimmed by 5 bases and J by 1 base, 3 bases remained unmatched. The CDR3 runs to 14 residues. CDR1 and CDR2 from the germline V gene are MNHEY and SVGAGI.